These 29 T cell receptor beta chains were all obtained from the same sample, sequenced in a study of blood T cell repertoires in COVID-19. The assay was immunoSEQ multiplex PCR, and TCRdb's table has in-frame clones only and misses some. The sample records about 160,000 clones, about 80% being singletons. The specimen was peripheral blood. The receptors were sampled from a woman aged 80 or over with acute or convalescent COVID-19.

The chain joins TRBV5-1 to TRBJ2-1; 7 positions match TRBD1. The junction had 6 bases not matched to a gene; V was cut back by 0 bases and J by 6 bases. The length of the CDR3 is 15 residues. CDR1 and CDR2 from the germline V gene are SGHRS and YFSETQ. The CDR3 coding sequence is TGCGCCAGCAGCTTGGATGCCCCAGGGGGCAATGAGCAGTTCTTC. Translating it yields CASSLDAPGGNEQFF.

The chain's CDR3 is CASSQRQASSLMNTEAFF. CDR3 DNA: TGTGCCAGCAGCCAAAGACAGGCCTCCTCTTTAATGAACACTGAAGCTTTCTTT. This chain joins TRBV3-1 (or the pseudogene TRBV3-2) and TRBJ1-1, with D tentatively TRBD1 (6 bases). V gave up 2 bases and J gave up 0 bases, with 19 bases separating them. This CDR3 comprises 18 residues. Germline CDR1 LGHDT, CDR2 YNNKEL (reference sequence).

The rearrangement joins TRBV30 to TRBJ1-5; D unresolved. This CDR3 spans 14 amino acids. The germline gives CDR1 GTSNPN, CDR2 SVGIG (reference sequence). V was pared by 4 bases and J by 2 bases, with 12 bases between. Here the CDR3 DNA reads TGTGCCTGGACTAACTCGAGAGGCAATCAGCCCCAGCATTTT. It specifies CAWTNSRGNQPQHF.

The CDR3 DNA is TGTGCCAGCAGCTTAAATCAGTGGGCAGGGGGCAAAGCTTTCTTT. This gives the protein CASSLNQWAGGKAFF. The V and J genes are TRBV7-2 and TRBJ1-1; TRBD1 matches 8 bases. Germline V gives CDR1 SGHTA, CDR2 FQGNSA. The CDR3 loop spans 15 amino acids. Trimming at V came to 2 bases and at J to 9 bases, leaving 11 bases not matched to a gene.

The chain carries TRBV6-5 and TRBJ2-3; TRBD2 matches 7 bases. Germline CDR1 and CDR2: MNHEY and SVGAGI. The V gene end was trimmed by 2 bases and the J gene end by 4 bases; junction bases not matched to a gene: 6. The CDR3 runs to 15 residues. CDR3 loop: CASSYGAGAADTQYF. The CDR3 DNA follows: TGTGCCAGCAGTTACGGTGCGGGAGCTGCAGATACGCAGTATTTT.

This clone was seen a handful of times. V usage is TRBV28 and J usage is TRBJ1-2, with a possible D match to TRBD1 (6 bases). V gave up 4 bases and J gave up 2 bases, with 8 bases separating them. CDR3 size: 13 residues. CDR1 MDHEN and CDR2 SYDVKM come from the germline V gene. CDR3 region: CASSYQGNYGYTF. The DNA for the CDR3 is TGTGCCAGCAGTTACCAGGGGAACTATGGCTACACCTTC.

This sequence joins TRBV4-3 and TRBJ1-4; D not certain. The V end lost 1 base, the J end lost 8 bases, and 14 bases lay between the germline ends. Germline V gene lookup returns CDR1 LGHNA and CDR2 YSLEER. There are 15 residues in the CDR3. Written as DNA, the CDR3 is TGCGCCAGCAGCCAAGGGAGGCAGGCTGGCGAAAAACTGTTTTTT. Amino acid sequence: CASSQGRQAGEKLFF.

This clone was counted only a few times. The chain recombines TRBV6-6 with TRBJ2-7, with 12 bases matching TRBD2. Germline CDR1 reads MNHNY; CDR2 reads SVGAGI (reference sequence). This CDR3 spans 13 amino acids. V shed 5 bases and J 5 bases; nucleotides not matched to a gene: 1. The CDR3 DNA follows: TGTGCCAGCAGTCGGACTAGCGGGAACGAGCAGTACTTC. Its protein product is CASSRTSGNEQYF.

A single count supports this clone. The chain couples TRBV5-1 to TRBJ1-1, with D maybe TRBD1 (6 bases). The CDR3 has 14 amino acids. Germline assignment: CDR1 SGHRS and CDR2 YFSETQ. V lost 0 bases and J lost 7, with 13 bases in between. This CDR3 is CASSLGDPTGEAFF. CDR3 coding DNA: TGCGCCAGCAGCTTGGGGGACCCGACAGGTGAAGCTTTCTTT.

V usage is TRBV7-2 and J usage is TRBJ1-1; TRBD1 aligns across 10 bases. The CDR3 runs 14 residues. Germline CDR1 is SGHTA and CDR2 is FQGNSA. Germline trimming cut 5 bases from V and 6 bases from J; bases unmatched to any gene: 6. In nucleotides, the CDR3 is TGTGCCAGCAGCCTTTGGACAGGGGGTTCTGAAGCTTTCTTT. Translated: CASSLWTGGSEAFF.

Concerning this clone: An end of the junction does not agree with germline; a read error may underlie this. The chain links TRBV3-1 (or the pseudogene TRBV3-2) to TRBJ1-1, with D unresolved. CDR1 and CDR2 (germline): LGHDT, YNNKEL (reference sequence). The CDR3 length is 13 residues. In DNA, the CDR3 is TGCAAGTATGGGTTACAGCCAAACACTGAAGCTTTCTTT. Translated, it gives CKYGLQPNTEAFF.

The CDR3 is CASSLTGSYNEQFF. In DNA, the CDR3 is TGTGCCAGCAGCTTGACAGGGTCCTACAATGAGCAGTTCTTC. The gene calls are TRBV5-8 and TRBJ2-1, with D perhaps TRBD1 (6 bases). V was trimmed by 1 base and J by 1 base, leaving 6 bases between them. There are 14 residues in the CDR3. The V gene's germline CDR1 is SGHTS and CDR2 YDEGEE.

The V gene is TRBV6-5, the J gene TRBJ2-7; possibly TRBD1 for D (5 bases). The length of the CDR3 is 15 residues. Trimming stripped 4 bases from V and 2 bases from J, with 15 bases between. Germline V gene data show CDR1 as MNHEY and CDR2 as SVGAGI. The CDR3 spells CASSSRHRLPYEQYF. In nucleotides, the CDR3 is TGTGCCAGCAGTTCCAGGCACAGGCTACCCTACGAGCAGTACTTC.

The J gene is TRBJ2-7, the V gene TRBV2; D remains unclear. The germline V gene has CDR1 SNHLY and CDR2 FYNNEI. The CDR3 length is 13 residues. Deletions cut 8 bases from V and 0 bases from J, with 11 bases between. The CDR3 DNA reads TGTGCCAGCGTCCCAGGCCTCTCCTACGAGCAGTACTTC. Encoded protein: CASVPGLSYEQYF.

This clone was detected only a few times. This chain joins TRBV5-1 and TRBJ2-5; 10 bases align to TRBD1. The CDR3 covers 14 residues. V lost 2 bases, J lost 6 bases, and 4 bases stayed unmatched. CDR1 is SGHRS and CDR2 is YFSETQ in the germline V gene. DNA of the CDR3: TGCGCCAGCAGCTTAGGGACAGGGGAAAAGACCCAGTACTTC. Protein sequence: CASSLGTGEKTQYF.

In its sample, this clone was seen once. The chain employs TRBV5-1 and TRBJ2-3, with D unclear. Per the germline V gene, CDR1 is SGHRS and CDR2 is YFSETQ. V lost 0 bases, J lost 7 bases, and 12 bases lay in between. The CDR3 sequence is 14 residues long. CDR3 sequence reads: CASSLGGKENTQYF. DNA of the CDR3: TGCGCCAGCAGCTTGGGCGGCAAGGAGAATACGCAGTATTTT.

The gene calls are TRBV30 and TRBJ2-7, with D possibly matching TRBD1 (5 bases). V was trimmed by 0 bases and J by 1 base, leaving 10 bases between them. This CDR3 is 14 amino acids long. From germline, CDR1 is GTSNPN and CDR2 SVGIG (reference sequence). This CDR3 reads CAWSVLQGSYEQYF. The DNA of the CDR3 is TGTGCCTGGAGTGTACTTCAGGGATCCTACGAGCAGTACTTC.

This clone was seen more than once but under ten times. The chain combines TRBV4-1 with TRBJ1-3, with unresolved D. Deletions cut 3 bases from V and 4 bases from J, with 13 bases between. The CDR3 sequence is 15 residues long. Per germline, CDR1 MGHRA and CDR2 YSYEKL. This CDR3 reads CASSHQLSSGNTIYF. The DNA of the CDR3 is TGCGCCAGCAGCCATCAACTGAGTTCGGGAAACACCATATATTTT.

V gene TRBV4-1 combines with J gene TRBJ2-4, with TRBD1 matching 8 bases. CDR3 length: 19 amino acids. Looked up from germline, CDR1 is MGHRA and CDR2 is YSYEKL. V shed 0 bases and J 0 bases; nucleotides not matched to a gene: 10. CDR3 in DNA: TGCGCCAGCAGCCAAGATTTTGGGACAGGCTTTGTAGCCAAAAACATTCAGTACTTC. Protein sequence: CASSQDFGTGFVAKNIQYF.

Remarks on this clone: A junction end diverges from the germline sequence, so it may reflect a read error. V is TRBV19 and J is TRBJ2-1; perhaps TRBD1 as D (5 bases). The germline V gene encodes CDR1 LNHDA and CDR2 SQIVND (reference sequence). This CDR3 is built from 12 residues. CDR3 sequence reads: CASSIGQGNEVF. The CDR3 DNA is TGTGCCAGTAGTATTGGTCAGGGAAACGAGGTCTTC.

The chain has TRBV10-2 and TRBJ2-7; D perhaps matches TRBD1 (5 bases). Between the trimmed V and J ends, which lost 5 bases and 5 bases, there was a span of 13 bases. CDR1 and CDR2 (germline): WSHSY, SAAADI. This CDR3 is built from 13 residues. In nucleotides, the CDR3 is TGCGCCAGCAGTCCCAGAGTGGGGCACGAGCAGTACTTC. It is translated as CASSPRVGHEQYF.

This chain uses TRBV19 with TRBJ2-5; 7 bases line up with TRBD1. The germline gives CDR1 LNHDA, CDR2 SQIVND (reference sequence). The length of the CDR3 is 13 residues. The trim removed 4 bases at V and 2 bases at J, leaving 1 base unmatched. The CDR3 is CASSRDRQETQYF. The DNA of the CDR3 is TGTGCCAGTAGTAGGGACAGACAAGAGACCCAGTACTTC.

This chain connects TRBV7-6 to TRBJ2-5; TRBD2 aligns across 11 bases. Germline loops: CDR1 SGHVS, CDR2 FNYEAQ. With V trimmed by 5 bases and J by 7 bases, 15 bases remained unmatched. The length of the CDR3 is 17 residues. In DNA, the CDR3 is TGTGCCAGCAGCAAAGGCCCCCCTCTAGCGGGAGGCTCGACCCAGTACTTC. It is translated as CASSKGPPLAGGSTQYF.

The chain links TRBV19 to TRBJ1-3, with TRBD1 matching 12 bases. Germline lookup yields CDR1 LNHDA and CDR2 SQIVND (reference sequence). After removal of 5 bases from V and 3 bases from J, the junction contained 8 bases not matched to a gene. The CDR3 extends over 17 amino acids. CDR3 sequence reads: CASSPRGTGGSGNTIYF. The CDR3 bases are TGTGCCAGTAGTCCGCGGGGGACAGGGGGCAGTGGAAACACCATATATTTT.

This clone has just one count. The rearrangement joins TRBV5-1 to TRBJ1-1; maybe TRBD1 (5 bases). Germline values: CDR1 SGHRS, CDR2 YFSETQ. The CDR3 runs to 14 residues. V was pared by 5 bases and J by 0 bases, with 11 bases between. This CDR3 reads CASRAGELNTEAFF. CDR3 coding DNA: TGCGCCAGCAGAGCGGGGGAGTTGAACACTGAAGCTTTCTTT.

This chain connects TRBV5-1 to TRBJ2-3, with TRBD2 identical over 11 bases. The V segment lost 4 bases and the J segment 1 base; nucleotides outside the gene matches: 5. The CDR3 extends over 16 amino acids. Germline lookup yields CDR1 SGHRS and CDR2 YFSETQ. The CDR3 loop reads CASSIGTSGGTDTQYF. CDR3 sequence (DNA): TGCGCCAGCAGCATTGGGACTAGCGGAGGCACAGATACGCAGTATTTT.

This rearrangement joins TRBV30 to TRBJ2-2; 8 bases align to TRBD2. Germline V lookup: CDR1 GTSNPN, CDR2 SVGIG (reference sequence). With V trimmed by 7 bases and J by 6 bases, 4 bases remained unmatched. CDR3 length: 12 amino acids. The DNA for the CDR3 is TGTGCCTTGGGAGCGGGAGCCGGGGAGCTGTTTTTT. It translates to CALGAGAGELFF.

The genes are TRBV15 and TRBJ1-2; D might be TRBD1 (6 bases). The CDR3 length is 13 residues. Trimming left V 2 bases short and J 4 bases short, with 8 bases between. Per germline, CDR1 LNHNV and CDR2 YYDKDF (reference sequence). As DNA, the CDR3 is TGTGCCACCAGCAGACCACAGGGCTATGGCTACACCTTC. Amino acids: CATSRPQGYGYTF. The complete variable domain, with remaining parts taken from reference TRBV15 and TRBJ1-2, reads DAMVIQNPRYQVTQFGKPVTLSCSQTLNHNVMYWYQQKSSQAPKLLFHYYDKDFNNEADTPDNFQSRRPNTSFCFLDIRSPGLGDTAMYLCATSRPQGYGYTFGSGTRLTVV.

This clone was counted between two and nine times. The rearrangement links TRBV6-2 or TRBV6-3 to TRBJ1-2; D unclear. CDR3 length: 13 residues. Trimming shortened V by 2 bases and J by 3 bases, and 7 bases separated the two germline ends. Per germline, CDR1 MNHEY and CDR2 SVGEGT. DNA for the CDR3: TGTGCCAGCAGTTACAATCCCGACTATGGCTACACCTTC. As protein: CASSYNPDYGYTF.